The rows below give T cell receptor beta chains drawn from one sample of a study of OX40 agonist ivuxolimab in advanced cancers. Here immunoSEQ multiplex PCR was the method, and the copy in TCRdb shows in-frame clones only, minus some. Of approximately 70,000 clones in the sample, roughly 85% were seen once. Here the sequenced sample was CD4+ or CD8+ T cells sorted from blood, taken in a trial of the OX40 agonist ivuxolimab. Receptors were obtained from an adult with an advanced solid tumor such as melanoma, head and neck, liver or kidney cancer. Each CDR3 is given with its conserved first and last residue. D genes are given only for firm matches. Rows may omit the clone size; those that give it use once, few, many or a size class.

. | TRBJ1-5 | . | TRBV6-6 | CASRTGNQPQHF | TGTGCCAGCAGGACCGGGAATCAGCCCCAGCATTTT
. | TRBJ2-2 | TRBD2 | TRBV11-3 | CASSTSVRSGELFF | TGTGCCAGCAGCACTAGCGTTCGATCCGGGGAGCTGTTTTTT
. | TRBJ1-5 | . | TRBV27 | CASSLGPLGQPQHF | TGTGCCAGCAGTCTGGGCCCTCTGGGTCAGCCCCAGCATTTT
. | TRBJ1-3 | . | TRBV29-1 | CSVTSGNTIYF | TGCAGCGTGACATCTGGAAACACCATATATTTT
. | TRBJ1-4 | . | TRBV5-1 | CASSSGTQNEKLFF | TGCGCCAGCAGCTCAGGGACACAAAATGAAAAACTGTTTTTT
. | TRBJ2-7 | . | TRBV9 | CASSVSGQNYEQYF | TGTGCCAGCAGCGTAAGCGGACAGAACTACGAGCAGTACTTC
. | TRBJ1-1 | TRBD1 | TRBV7-9 | CASSLAGQVSFF | TGTGCCAGCAGCTTGGCGGGACAGGTATCTTTCTTT
. | TRBJ2-7 | TRBD2 | TRBV7-2 | CASSPGTIYEQYF | TGTGCCAGCAGCCCCGGGACTATCTACGAGCAGTACTTC
. | TRBJ1-5 | . | TRBV19 | CASSTQSFNQPQHF | TGTGCCAGTAGTACCCAATCTTTCAACCAGCCCCAGCATTTT
few | TRBJ2-1 | . | TRBV9 | CASSPQVGEHNEQFF | TGTGCCAGCAGCCCCCAGGTGGGAGAGCACAATGAGCAGTTCTTC
. | TRBJ1-2 | TRBD1 | TRBV19 | CASSTGTVYGYTF | TGTGCCAGTAGTACCGGGACAGTCTATGGCTACACCTTC
. | TRBJ1-1 | TRBD1 | TRBV9 | CASSVSPAGGLSTEAFF | TGTGCCAGCAGCGTAAGTCCGGCAGGGGGTTTGAGCACTGAAGCTTTCTTT
. | TRBJ2-3 | TRBD1 | TRBV10-1 | CASSDGTGYTDTQYF | TGCGCCAGCAGCGATGGGACAGGCTATACAGATACGCAGTATTTT
. | TRBJ2-3 | . | TRBV5-4 | CASTGTTDTQYF | TGTGCCAGCACCGGCACCACAGATACGCAGTATTTT
few | TRBJ2-5 | TRBD1 | TRBV7-2 | CASSLGGTGGRRETQYF | TGTGCCAGCAGCTTAGGTGGGACAGGGGGGCGTCGAGAGACCCAGTACTTC
. | TRBJ2-1 | TRBD2 | TRBV27 | CASSSSLGREGFHEQFF | TGTGCCAGCAGTTCCAGCCTGGGGCGGGAGGGGTTCCATGAGCAGTTCTTC
. | TRBJ2-7 | . | TRBV18 | CASSPRDTSYEQYF | TGTGCCAGCTCACCAAGGGACACCTCCTACGAGCAGTACTTC
. | TRBJ2-5 | . | TRBV7-9 | CASTEVMAETQYF | TGTGCCAGCACCGAAGTTATGGCGGAGACCCAGTACTTC
. | TRBJ1-5 | . | TRBV6-1 | CASRQGNNQPQHF | TGTGCCAGCAGGCAAGGAAACAATCAGCCCCAGCATTTT
. | TRBJ2-7 | . | TRBV5-5 | CASSLNTDSYEQYF | TGTGCCAGCAGCTTGAACACTGACAGCTACGAGCAGTACTTC
. | TRBJ1-5 | . | TRBV6-1 | CASSDGTLGNQPQHF | TGTGCCAGCAGTGACGGGACCTTAGGGAATCAGCCCCAGCATTTT
. | TRBJ2-3 | TRBD2 | TRBV28 | CASSFASGRADTQYF | TGTGCCAGCAGTTTTGCTAGCGGGAGAGCAGATACGCAGTATTTT
once | TRBJ2-7 | . | TRBV5-1 | CASTPDGSYEQYF | TGCGCCAGCACCCCGGACGGATCCTACGAGCAGTACTTC
. | TRBJ2-3 | . | TRBV7-9 | CAGQGNTDTQYF | TGTGCCGGCCAAGGAAACACAGATACGCAGTATTTT
. | TRBJ2-7 | TRBD2 | TRBV6-5 | CASSYSAGLAEEQYF | TGTGCCAGCAGTTACTCGGCGGGACTAGCCGAGGAGCAGTACTTC
. | TRBJ2-5 | . | TRBV15 | CATSPGQETQYF | TGTGCCACCAGCCCCGGCCAAGAGACCCAGTACTTC
. | TRBJ2-7 | TRBD2 | TRBV10-3 | CAISEGLAGDGYEQYF | TGTGCCATCAGTGAGGGCCTAGCGGGAGACGGGTACGAGCAGTACTTC
. | TRBJ1-5 | TRBD1 | TRBV6-5 | CATAVDRGNQPQHF | TGTGCCACTGCTGTGGACAGGGGAAATCAGCCCCAGCATTTT